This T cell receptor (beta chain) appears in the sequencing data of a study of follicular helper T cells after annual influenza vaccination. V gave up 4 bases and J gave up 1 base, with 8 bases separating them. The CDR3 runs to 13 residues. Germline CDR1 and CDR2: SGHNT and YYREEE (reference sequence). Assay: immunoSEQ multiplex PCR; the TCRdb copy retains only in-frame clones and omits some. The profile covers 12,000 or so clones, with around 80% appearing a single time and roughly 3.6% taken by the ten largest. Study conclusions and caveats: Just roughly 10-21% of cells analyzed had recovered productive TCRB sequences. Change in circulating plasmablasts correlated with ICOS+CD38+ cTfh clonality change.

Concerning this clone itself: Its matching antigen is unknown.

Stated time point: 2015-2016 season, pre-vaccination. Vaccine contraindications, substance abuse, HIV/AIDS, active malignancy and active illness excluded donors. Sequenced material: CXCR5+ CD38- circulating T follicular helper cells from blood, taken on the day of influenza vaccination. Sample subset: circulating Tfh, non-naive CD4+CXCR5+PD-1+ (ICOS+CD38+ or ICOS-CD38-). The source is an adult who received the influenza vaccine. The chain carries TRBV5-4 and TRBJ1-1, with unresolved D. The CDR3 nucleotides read TGTGCCAGCAGCGTCGGCAGGAACACTGAAGCTTTCTTT. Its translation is CASSVGRNTEAFF.